The next 31 T cell receptor beta chains were all read from a single sample in a study of T cells in Graves' hyperthyroidism and ophthalmopathy. TCR beta CDR3 regions were amplified from RNA. HTBI primers were used for first-round RT-PCR of the TCR CDR3. TCRdb re-derived calls from the multiplex PCR reads in MiXCR, one entry per CDR3 protein. Of over 300,000 distinct CDR3 sequences listed, approximately 15% are singletons. Specimen: blood. The receptors come from a woman aged 55-69 years with Graves' hyperthyroidism.

This clonotype has a handful of counts. A much larger clone lies one base from this, so it may be a read error. The missing conserved phenylalanine or tryptophan at the end of this CDR3 makes a read error likely. The chain employs TRBV2 and TRBJ2-7; 11 bases align to TRBD1. CDR1 is SNHLY and CDR2 is FYNNEI in the germline V gene. The CDR3 is 15 amino acids. V lost 3 bases to trimming and J lost 1 base; unmatched junction nucleotides: 2. CDR3 region: CASSERDRGSYEQYY. The CDR3 DNA reads TGTGCCAGCAGTGAGAGGGACAGGGGGTCCTACGAGCAGTACTAC.

The chain joins TRBV4-1 to TRBJ2-7; D is undetermined. Germline-derived CDR1 and CDR2 are MGHRA and YSYEKL. This CDR3 spans 14 amino acids. Trimming removed 0 bases at V and 4 bases at J, with 10 bases between. The CDR3 bases are TGCGCCAGCAGCCAAGAGGCTAGGGCATACGAGCAGTACTTC. Its translation: CASSQEARAYEQYF.

This clonotype was observed at least ten times. The chain recombines TRBV11-3 with TRBJ2-4, with TRBD2 identical over 8 bases. Losses at the gene ends were 1 base for V and 6 bases for J; bases not matched to a gene: 8. The CDR3 runs 16 residues. CDR1 is SGHNT and CDR2 is YENEEA in the germline V gene. The CDR3 DNA reads TGTGCCAGCAGCTTAGGTCTAGGCCTAGCGGGAAACATTCAGTACTTC. Amino acid sequence: CASSLGLGLAGNIQYF.

The chain uses TRBV7-3 and TRBJ2-3; D is undetermined. Trimming removed 4 bases at V and 6 bases at J, with 11 bases between. CDR1 and CDR2 (germline): SGHTA, FQGTGA. The length of the CDR3 is 13 residues. As DNA, the CDR3 is TGTGCCAGCAGCTCCCTCCCAGAGGATACGCAGTATTTT. Its translation is CASSSLPEDTQYF.

This clonotype was observed once. V gene TRBV6-2 or TRBV6-3 combines with J gene TRBJ2-2; D not resolved. V shed 7 bases and J shed 7 bases, with 10 bases lying between them. Germline assignment: CDR1 MNHEY and CDR2 SVGEGT. The CDR3 is 12 residues long. For the CDR3, the DNA is TGTGCCAGCACCTGGCTAGGCGGGGAGCTGTTTTTT. Translating it yields CASTWLGGELFF.

This clonotype was counted at least ten times. The V call is TRBV5-5, the J call TRBJ2-5, with D perhaps matching TRBD1 (6 bases). V lost 5 bases and J 2 bases, leaving 10 bases between the germline ends. The CDR3 covers 13 residues. The germline V gene has CDR1 SGHKS and CDR2 YYEKEE (reference sequence). CDR3 DNA: TGTGCCAGCAGACAGGGACCTCAAGAGACCCAGTACTTC. Its protein product is CASRQGPQETQYF.

This clonotype showed up many times. V gene TRBV24-1 combines with J gene TRBJ2-7; D gene uncertain. This CDR3 has 13 residues. Germline V lookup: CDR1 KGHDR, CDR2 SFDVKD. Trimming removed 3 bases at V and 0 bases at J, with 5 bases between. The CDR3 DNA reads TGTGCCACCAGTGATGGAAGCTCCTACGAGCAGTACTTC. Translation: CATSDGSSYEQYF.

CDR3: CASSQGTGDNEQFF. CDR3 nucleotides: TGTGCCAGCAGCCAAGGGACAGGTGACAATGAGCAGTTCTTC. The chain couples TRBV3-1 to TRBJ2-1; 7 bases agree with TRBD1. The CDR3 sequence is 14 residues long. Unmatched junction bases numbered 2, after V lost 1 base and J lost 5 bases. CDR1 and CDR2 from the germline V gene are LGHDT and YNNKEL (reference sequence).

This clonotype was seen a handful of times. The gene calls are TRBV14 and TRBJ2-5; D is undetermined. The CDR3 is made up of 12 amino acids. V dropped 2 bases and J dropped 3 bases, with 4 bases sitting between them. Germline CDR1 SGHDN, CDR2 FVKESK. This CDR3 reads CASSQLKETQYF. The CDR3 DNA reads as TGTGCCAGCAGCCAACTCAAAGAGACCCAGTACTTC.

This clonotype was counted between two and nine times. The chain carries TRBV3-1 and TRBJ2-3; 9 nucleotides align to TRBD2. Germline CDR1 LGHDT, CDR2 YNNKEL (reference sequence). After removal of 1 base from V and 7 bases from J, the junction contained 9 bases not matched to a gene. The CDR3 spans 16 residues. The CDR3 reads CASSQGREGLGNTQYF. The CDR3 DNA follows: TGTGCCAGCAGCCAAGGGCGGGAGGGCCTAGGAAATACGCAGTATTTT.

The table lists this clonotype with a few counts. The CDR3 protein is CASSPGTILSPLHF. CDR3 DNA sequence: TGTGCCAGCAGCCCCGGGACAATATTATCACCCCTCCACTTT. The chain carries TRBV6-1 and TRBJ1-6, with a tentative D call TRBD1 (6 bases). V lost 6 bases, J lost 10 bases, and 16 bases lay in between. This CDR3 region has 14 residues. The V gene's germline CDR1 is MNHNS and CDR2 SASEGT.

This clonotype was observed at least ten times. The chain uses TRBV5-1 and TRBJ2-1; 12 positions match TRBD2. The CDR3 loop spans 16 amino acids. The J segment lost 5 bases and the V segment lost 4 bases, leaving 7 bases of the junction unmatched. CDR1 is SGHRS, CDR2 YFSETQ, per germline. CDR3 region: CASSVELAGGHNEQFF. CDR3 in DNA: TGCGCCAGCAGCGTAGAACTAGCGGGAGGACACAATGAGCAGTTCTTC.

This clonotype was counted many times. V usage is TRBV5-1 and J usage is TRBJ2-3, with 11 bases lining up with TRBD2. Unmatched junction bases numbered 1, after V lost 2 bases and J lost 2 bases. The CDR3 has 15 residues. Germline values: CDR1 SGHRS, CDR2 YFSETQ. CDR3: CASSFSGRATDTQYF. The CDR3 region has the DNA TGCGCCAGCAGCTTTAGCGGGAGGGCCACAGATACGCAGTATTTT.

The sample holds many counts of this clonotype. This chain links TRBV12-3 or TRBV12-4 with TRBJ2-7; D perhaps matches TRBD1 (5 bases). V was pared by 5 bases and J by 0 bases, with 11 bases between. This CDR3 contains 14 residues. The DNA of the CDR3 is TGTGCCAGCAGTCTCGACAGCTCCTCCTACGAGCAGTACTTC. This sequence encodes CASSLDSSSYEQYF.

This clonotype was recorded many times. The rearrangement links TRBV15 to TRBJ1-1; tentative D call: TRBD1 (5 bases). Germline CDR1 LNHNV, CDR2 YYDKDF (reference sequence). This CDR3 is 13 amino acids long. Trimming took off 7 bases at V and 3 bases at J, with 12 bases between the two ends. The CDR3 region has the DNA TGTGCCACCACGCTCGGGGGGGACACTGAAGCTTTCTTT. The encoded protein is CATTLGGDTEAFF.

The V call is TRBV18, the J call TRBJ1-1, with D perhaps matching TRBD1 (5 bases). CDR3 length equals 15 residues. V was trimmed by 0 bases and J by 4 bases, leaving 12 bases between them. Germline CDR1 reads KGHSH; CDR2 reads LQKENI. This chain's CDR3 is CASSPPGALGTEAFF. CDR3 coding DNA: TGTGCCAGCTCACCACCAGGGGCCCTAGGCACTGAAGCTTTCTTT.

This clonotype was picked up a small number of times. A much larger clone differs from this one at a single base, so this may be a read error. This chain joins TRBV6-1 and TRBJ2-3; TRBD1 matches 10 bases. In germline, CDR1 is MNHNS, CDR2 SASEGT. The V segment lost 5 bases and the J segment 2 bases; nucleotides outside the gene matches: 19. This CDR3 is built from 20 residues. CDR3 in DNA: TGTGCCAGCAGTCCCGCTGGGGGACAGGGGCGCCCATACGCCACAGATACGCAGTATTTT. Translation gives CASSPAGGQGRPYATDTQYF.

This clonotype appeared many times. V gene TRBV13 combines with J gene TRBJ2-5; TRBD2 aligns across 12 bases. The CDR3 length is 15 residues. CDR1 and CDR2 from the germline V gene are PRHDT and FYEKMQ (reference sequence). Losses at the gene ends were 2 bases for V and 7 bases for J; bases not matched to a gene: 5. The CDR3 region has the DNA TGTGCCAGCAGCTTAATACTAGCGGGAGGCGTGACCCAGTACTTC. This codes for CASSLILAGGVTQYF.

This clonotype has at least ten counts. The V gene is TRBV18, the J gene TRBJ2-5; possible D gene TRBD1, 5 bases. This CDR3 region has 13 residues. The germline CDR1 and CDR2 sequences are KGHSH and LQKENI. The V and J ends lost 5 bases and 3 bases respectively, with 10 bases between them. The CDR3 DNA is TGTGCCAGCTCAAGACGACAGAAAGAGACCCAGTACTTC. This translates into CASSRRQKETQYF.

This clonotype occurred a few times. The chain combines TRBV12-5 with TRBJ2-4; 11 bases agree with TRBD1. The CDR3 has 17 amino acids. Germline-derived CDR1 and CDR2 are LGHNT and FRNRAP. J was trimmed by 2 bases and V by 1 base; bases with no gene match: 4. CDR3: CASGLGTGGLTKNIQYF. The CDR3 DNA reads as TGTGCTAGTGGTTTGGGGACAGGGGGCTTGACCAAAAACATTCAGTACTTC.

This clonotype was counted many times. The chain carries TRBV30 and TRBJ1-1, with D tentatively TRBD1 (5 bases). Germline CDR1 GTSNPN, CDR2 SVGIG (reference sequence). The CDR3 runs 14 residues. The V gene lost 2 bases and the J gene lost 6 bases, with 16 bases spanning the gap. CDR3 loop: CAWSRVQGRAEAFF. CDR3 DNA: TGTGCCTGGAGTCGTGTTCAGGGAAGGGCTGAAGCTTTCTTT.

This clonotype occurred many times. The CDR3 sequence: CASSLPGQGYGYTF. CDR3 sequence (DNA): TGTGCCAGCAGCCTTCCGGGACAGGGGTATGGCTACACCTTC. This chain links TRBV28 with TRBJ1-2, with 10 bases aligning to TRBD1. Per the germline V gene, CDR1 is MDHEN and CDR2 is SYDVKM. V gave up 6 bases and J gave up 5 bases; unmatched junction bases: 6. The CDR3 covers 14 residues.

The CDR3 region is CASSPPGSGRMGEQFF. The CDR3 bases are TGTGCCAGCAGTCCCCCTGGTAGCGGGAGAATGGGTGAGCAGTTCTTC. The V call is TRBV6-1, the J call TRBJ2-1; TRBD2 agrees at 9 bases. The junction had 14 bases not matched to a gene; V was cut back by 5 bases and J by 9 bases. Germline CDR1 reads MNHNS; CDR2 reads SASEGT. This CDR3 region has 16 residues.

The V call is TRBV15, the J call TRBJ2-1; D uncertain. Between the trimmed V and J ends, which lost 0 bases and 5 bases, there was a span of 11 bases. This CDR3 region has 15 residues. From germline, CDR1 is LNHNV and CDR2 YYDKDF (reference sequence). The CDR3 loop is CATSRDPRRNNEQFF. CDR3 nucleotide sequence: TGTGCCACCAGCAGAGATCCACGACGGAACAATGAGCAGTTCTTC.

Written as DNA, the CDR3 is TGCAGTGCTGTCGGGACTAGCGGGGCCGATGAGCAGTTCTTC. This encodes CSAVGTSGADEQFF. This sequence joins TRBV20-1 and TRBJ2-1, with TRBD2 identical over 13 bases. The CDR3 runs 14 residues. V was clipped by 5 bases and J by 8 bases; unmatched bases: 6. Germline V lookup: CDR1 DFQATT, CDR2 SNEGSKA (reference sequence).

This clonotype was seen more than once but under ten times. The chain recombines TRBV27 with TRBJ1-1; TRBD1 is a possible D gene (6 bases). There are 13 residues in the CDR3. Germline CDR1 is MNHEY and CDR2 is SMNVEV (reference sequence). V lost 3 bases and J lost 6, with 11 bases in between. CDR3 in amino acids: CASSLVGAAEAFF. CDR3 in DNA: TGTGCCAGCAGTTTGGTGGGGGCTGCTGAAGCTTTCTTT.

V is TRBV5-6 and J is TRBJ2-1; D is uncertain. V lost 4 bases and J lost 1, with 9 bases in between. The CDR3 contains 14 residues. Germline-derived CDR1 and CDR2 are SGHDT and YYEEEE. The CDR3 DNA sequence: TGTGCCAGCAGCCCCATTTCATCCTACAATGAGCAGTTCTTC. It encodes CASSPISSYNEQFF.

The rearrangement joins TRBV7-9 to TRBJ2-1; TRBD2 matches 7 bases. The CDR3 length is 21 residues. V lost 2 bases to trimming and J lost 7 bases; unmatched junction nucleotides: 26. In germline, CDR1 is SEHNR, CDR2 FQNEAQ (reference sequence). CDR3 DNA sequence: TGTGCCAGCAGCTTAATCGGGGGACCGGAGATCCGGCGGGAGATGTGGAATGAGCAGTTCTTC. Protein product: CASSLIGGPEIRREMWNEQFF.

This clonotype occurred many times. The chain has TRBV13 and TRBJ2-1, with D perhaps TRBD2 (6 bases). CDR1 PRHDT and CDR2 FYEKMQ come from the germline V gene (reference sequence). V lost 5 bases to trimming and J lost 3 bases, with 20 bases between them. This CDR3 has 17 residues. CDR3 nucleotide sequence: TGTGCCAGCAGCCCCGGAGGAGGGCGATTGAGCTACAATGAGCAGTTCTTC. It is translated as CASSPGGGRLSYNEQFF.

This clonotype was counted many times. This rearrangement joins TRBV18 to TRBJ2-1; D is undetermined. V shed 3 bases and J shed 0 bases, with 12 bases lying between them. The germline V gene has CDR1 KGHSH and CDR2 LQKENI. The length of the CDR3 is 16 residues. The CDR3 reads CASSPDPTSSYNEQFF. Written as DNA, the CDR3 is TGTGCCAGCTCACCTGACCCGACAAGCTCCTACAATGAGCAGTTCTTC.

On this clonotype: One end of the junction varies from germline; a read error may be responsible. The V call is TRBV24-1, the J call TRBJ2-2; no reliable D call. CDR1 and CDR2 (germline): KGHDR, SFDVKD. The length of the CDR3 is 11 residues. The CDR3 sequence is CATSETGELFF. CDR3 DNA: TGTGCCACTAGTGAAACCGGGGAGCTGTTTTTT.